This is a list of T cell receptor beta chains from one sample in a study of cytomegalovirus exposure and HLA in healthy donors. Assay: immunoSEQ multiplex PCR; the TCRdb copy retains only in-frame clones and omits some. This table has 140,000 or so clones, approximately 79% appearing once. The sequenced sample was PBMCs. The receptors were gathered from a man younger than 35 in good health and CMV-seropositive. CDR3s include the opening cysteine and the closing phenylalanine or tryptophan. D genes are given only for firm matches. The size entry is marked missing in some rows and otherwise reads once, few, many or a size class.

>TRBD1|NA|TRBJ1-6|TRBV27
TGTGCCAGCAGTAGAAAGACAGGGGAGTCACCCCTCCACTTT
CASSRKTGESPLHF
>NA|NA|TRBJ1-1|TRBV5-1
TGCGCCAGCAGCTTTAACTGGAACACTGAAGCTTTCTTT
CASSFNWNTEAFF
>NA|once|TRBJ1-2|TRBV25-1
TGTGCCAGCAGTAAAGGGGGAAGACTGTTCTATGGCTACACCTTC
CASSKGGRLFYGYTF
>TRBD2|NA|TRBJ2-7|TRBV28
TGTGCCAGCAGTTCCATAGCGGGTCTGTCCTACGAGCAGTACTTC
CASSSIAGLSYEQYF
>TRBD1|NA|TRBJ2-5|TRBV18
TGTGCCAGCTCACCAGCAGGGGGCTTGGAGACCCAGTACTTC
CASSPAGGLETQYF
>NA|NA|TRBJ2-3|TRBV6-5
TGTGCCAGCAGGGCGAACAGGGAAAGGGCAGATACGCAGTATTTT
CASRANRERADTQYF
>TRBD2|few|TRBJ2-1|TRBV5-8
TGTGCCAGCAGCTTGGGCCTAGCGGGATACAATGAGCAGTTCTTC
CASSLGLAGYNEQFF
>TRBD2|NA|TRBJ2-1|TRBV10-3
TGTGCCATCAGTGAGCCCCCAGGCGGGCTAGCGGGAGGAGGAGATGAGCAGTTCTTC
CAISEPPGGLAGGGDEQFF
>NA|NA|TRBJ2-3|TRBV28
TGTGCCAGCACCCCTAGGAGTAGCACAGATACGCAGTATTTT
CASTPRSSTDTQYF
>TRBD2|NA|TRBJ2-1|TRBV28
TGTGCCAGCAGTGTTAGCGGGAGGCTCTACAATGAGCAGTTCTTC
CASSVSGRLYNEQFF
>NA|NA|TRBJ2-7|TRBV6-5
TGTGCCAGCAGTTACTCGACAGGAGAAAGGGCTTACGAGCAGTACTTC
CASSYSTGERAYEQYF
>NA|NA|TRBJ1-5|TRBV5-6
TGTGCCAGCAGCCAGGGTCCGAATCAGCCCCAGCATTTT
CASSQGPNQPQHF
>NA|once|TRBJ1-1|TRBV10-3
TGTGCCATCAGTGAGCTACAGATGAACACTGAAGCTTTCTTT
CAISELQMNTEAFF
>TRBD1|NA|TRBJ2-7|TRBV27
TGTGCCAGCAGTCCGGACAGGGGCTACGAGCAGTACTTC
CASSPDRGYEQYF
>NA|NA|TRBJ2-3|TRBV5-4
TGTGCCAGCAGCTGGGGGCGGATCATCACAGATACGCAGTATTTT
CASSWGRIITDTQYF
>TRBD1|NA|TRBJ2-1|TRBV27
TGTGCCAGCAGTTTTGGGGGACAGGGGGGTTGGAATGAGCAGTTCTTC
CASSFGGQGGWNEQFF
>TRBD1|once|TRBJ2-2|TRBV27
TGTGCCAGCACCAAAGACAGGGGGCTTACCGGGGAGCTGTTTTTT
CASTKDRGLTGELFF
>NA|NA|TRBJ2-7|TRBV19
TGTGCCAGTAGTACCTACTACGAGCAGTACTTC
CASSTYYEQYF
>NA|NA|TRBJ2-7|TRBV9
TGTGCCAGCAGCGTAGGGGACACACCCTACGAGCAGTACTTC
CASSVGDTPYEQYF
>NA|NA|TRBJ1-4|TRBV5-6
TGTGCCAGCAGCTTGTGGTTCTTTGCAACTAATGAAGAACTGTTTTTT
CASSLWFFATNEELFF
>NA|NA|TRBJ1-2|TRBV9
TGTGCCAGCAGCGTGACAGGCTATGGCTACACCTTC
CASSVTGYGYTF
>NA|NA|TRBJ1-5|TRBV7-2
TGTGCCAGCAGCTCTCCCTTCGGGGGGCAGCCCCAGCATTTT
CASSSPFGGQPQHF
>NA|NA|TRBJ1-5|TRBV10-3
TGTGCCACCCAGGGTTTTGGGCTGGAAAATCAGCCCCAGCATTTT
CATQGFGLENQPQHF
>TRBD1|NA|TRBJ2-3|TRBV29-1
TGCAGCGTTGACGGACAGGCAGGGCAGTATTTT
CSVDGQAGQYF
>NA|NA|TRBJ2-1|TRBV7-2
TGTGCCAGCAGCTCGCCCCGGGAGCAGTTCTTC
CASSSPREQFF
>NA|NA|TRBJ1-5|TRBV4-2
TGTGCCAGCAGCCAAGAGTACTATCATCAGCCCCAGCATTTT
CASSQEYYHQPQHF
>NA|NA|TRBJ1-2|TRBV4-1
TGCGCCAGCAGCCACCCGGGGGGGCTTCCTGGCTACACCTTC
CASSHPGGLPGYTF
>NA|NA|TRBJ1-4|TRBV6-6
TGTGCCAGCAATGAGAGGGGGGGGGCTAGTGAAAAACTGTTTTTT
CASNERGGASEKLFF